These 25 T cell receptor beta chains came from one sample sequenced in a study of shared clonotypes between healthy human individuals. Here immunoSEQ multiplex PCR was the method, and the copy in TCRdb shows in-frame clones only, minus some. The sample carries about 1,500,000 clones, roughly 96% recorded once. Sample: naive CD4+ T cells sorted from blood. Documented subset: CD45RA+ positively selected. The receptors stem from a man aged 30 to 39 in good health.

This clone was counted once. This sequence joins TRBV7-9 and TRBJ2-1; 7 bases line up with TRBD2. CDR1 and CDR2 (germline): SEHNR, FQNEAQ (reference sequence). CDR3 length: 16 residues. V shed 0 bases, J shed 1 base, and the junction held 3 bases outside the gene matches. In nucleotides, the CDR3 is TGTGCCAGCAGCTTAGCGGGAGGGGTATCCTACAATGAGCAGTTCTTC. This sequence encodes CASSLAGGVSYNEQFF.

The chain carries TRBV7-8 and TRBJ2-2; D ambiguous. Germline V CDR1 and CDR2: SGHVS, FQNEAQ. The CDR3 is 14 residues long. The ends were cut back, 2 bases at V and 6 bases at J, with 10 bases in the middle. The CDR3 bases are TGTGCCAGCAGCTTATCCGGAGAGGCCGGGGAGCTGTTTTTT. It encodes CASSLSGEAGELFF.

The V call is TRBV4-3, the J call TRBJ2-2; D uncertain. This CDR3 contains 13 residues. The germline CDR1 and CDR2 sequences are LGHNA and YSLEER. Trimming took off 4 bases at V and 6 bases at J, with 9 bases between the two ends. The CDR3 bases are TGCGCCAGCAGCCGACAAGGAGCCGGGGAGCTGTTTTTT. Its protein is CASSRQGAGELFF.

The rearrangement joins TRBV29-1 to TRBJ2-7; D gene ambiguous. V lost 6 bases and J 4 bases, leaving 16 bases between the germline ends. This CDR3 comprises 13 residues. Germline CDR1 reads SQVTM; CDR2 reads ANQGSEA. The CDR3 spells CSVLTPTKYEQYF. In nucleotides, the CDR3 is TGCAGCGTATTGACACCCACGAAGTACGAGCAGTACTTC.

The chain uses TRBV29-1 and TRBJ1-5, with D perhaps matching TRBD1 (5 bases). Germline V gene sequence: CDR1 SQVTM, CDR2 ANQGSEA. The CDR3 loop spans 13 amino acids. V gave up 4 bases and J gave up 4 bases, with 11 bases separating them. The CDR3 reads CSVAGTLNQPQHF. CDR3 sequence (DNA): TGCAGCGTTGCCGGGACTCTAAATCAGCCCCAGCATTTT.

The chain employs TRBV18 and TRBJ1-2; 7 bases are shared with TRBD1. The germline V gene has CDR1 KGHSH and CDR2 LQKENI. V dropped 3 bases and J dropped 6; count of bases not matched to a gene: 7. This CDR3 is built from 14 residues. In DNA, the CDR3 is TGTGCCAGCTCACCCCTGGACAGGTCGGATGGCTACACCTTC. It yields the protein CASSPLDRSDGYTF.

This chain uses TRBV5-1 with TRBJ1-1; D gene unclear. Germline V gene lookup returns CDR1 SGHRS and CDR2 YFSETQ. Trimming removed 7 bases at V and 2 bases at J, with 18 bases between. The CDR3 has 15 residues. The CDR3 DNA reads TGCGCCAGCCGGCGGGTCGCCCTGCAAAACACTGAAGCTTTCTTT. It yields the protein CASRRVALQNTEAFF.

The chain employs TRBV19 and TRBJ2-3; unclear D gene. The V gene lost 3 bases and the J gene lost 3 bases, with 7 bases spanning the gap. Germline assignment: CDR1 LNHDA and CDR2 SQIVND (reference sequence). The CDR3 loop spans 13 amino acids. The CDR3: CASSIRRTDTQYF. As DNA, the CDR3 is TGTGCCAGTAGTATTAGGCGGACAGATACGCAGTATTTT.

The V call is TRBV14, the J call TRBJ1-1; possibly TRBD1 for D (5 bases). The germline V and J ends were trimmed by 4 bases and 2 bases, with 8 bases remaining between them. Germline assignment: CDR1 SGHDN and CDR2 FVKESK. The CDR3 covers 13 residues. The chain's CDR3 is CASSLDTNTEAFF. CDR3 coding DNA: TGTGCCAGCAGCCTGGACACTAACACTGAAGCTTTCTTT.

The V and J genes are TRBV4-3 and TRBJ1-1, with D unclear. Trimming removed 1 base at V and 0 bases at J, with 12 bases between. The CDR3 loop spans 16 amino acids. The germline CDR1 and CDR2 sequences are LGHNA and YSLEER. The CDR3, as DNA: TGCGCCAGCAGCCAAGCGGCCCGGGTGATGAACACTGAAGCTTTCTTT. Encoded protein: CASSQAARVMNTEAFF.

This chain joins TRBV27 and TRBJ2-1, with 8 bases identical to TRBD2. V lost 3 bases to trimming and J lost 6 bases; unmatched junction nucleotides: 10. Germline values: CDR1 MNHEY, CDR2 SMNVEV (reference sequence). CDR3 length equals 16 residues. The CDR3 DNA follows: TGTGCCAGCAGTTTCGCACCCTCGAGCGGGAGCAATGAGCAGTTCTTC. It translates to CASSFAPSSGSNEQFF.

V gene TRBV10-3 combines with J gene TRBJ2-7; TRBD1 matches 10 bases. Per the germline V gene, CDR1 is ENHRY and CDR2 is SYGVKD. This CDR3 contains 15 residues. The trim removed 2 bases at V and 2 bases at J, leaving 3 bases unmatched. The CDR3 DNA reads TGTGCCATCAGTGAGGACAGGGGGCTAACCTACGAGCAGTACTTC. Translated, it gives CAISEDRGLTYEQYF.

This sequence joins TRBV5-8 and TRBJ2-7; a weak D match, TRBD1 (6 bases). The CDR3 totals 16 residues. V was trimmed by 2 bases and J by 6 bases, leaving 21 bases between them. In germline, CDR1 is SGHTS, CDR2 YDEGEE. The CDR3 reads CASSFGYNRERLEQYF. The CDR3 DNA reads TGTGCCAGCAGCTTTGGGTATAACAGGGAAAGGCTCGAGCAGTACTTC.

The chain joins TRBV30 to TRBJ1-5, with D possibly matching TRBD1 (5 bases). V was trimmed by 0 bases and J by 6 bases, leaving 18 bases between them. This CDR3 is 16 amino acids long. Germline V lookup: CDR1 GTSNPN, CDR2 SVGIG (reference sequence). The CDR3 sequence: CAWSVREALGGQPQHF. Written as DNA, the CDR3 is TGTGCCTGGAGTGTACGGGAGGCCCTTGGGGGTCAGCCCCAGCATTTT.

This rearrangement joins TRBV6-1 to TRBJ2-2, with D possibly TRBD1 on 6 matching bases. V gave up 10 bases and J gave up 1 base, with 10 bases separating them. The CDR3 has 13 residues. CDR1 MNHNS and CDR2 SASEGT come from the germline V gene. The CDR3 DNA sequence: TGTGCCATCCTACAGGGGAACACCGGGGAGCTGTTTTTT. Translating it yields CAILQGNTGELFF.

V usage is TRBV27 and J usage is TRBJ2-3, with a possible D match to TRBD2 (5 bases). The CDR3 runs 15 residues. V was pared by 0 bases and J by 2 bases, with 9 bases between. Germline CDR1 reads MNHEY; CDR2 reads SMNVEV (reference sequence). DNA for the CDR3: TGTGCCAGCAGTTTATCATATAGCGACACAGATACGCAGTATTTT. Its translation is CASSLSYSDTDTQYF.

Regarding this clone: The sample has other DNA sequences that encode this CDR3 too. The V gene is TRBV9, the J gene TRBJ2-3; the D is unclear. Per germline, CDR1 SGDLS and CDR2 YYNGEE. V lost 0 bases, J lost 1 base, and 3 bases lay in between. This CDR3 has 13 amino acids. The CDR3 loop is CASSVVGTDTQYF. The CDR3 DNA follows: TGTGCCAGCAGCGTAGTGGGCACAGATACGCAGTATTTT.

The CDR3 here is CSSRTGSTGELFF. CDR3 in DNA: TGCAGCTCAAGGACAGGGAGCACCGGGGAGCTGTTTTTT. This chain joins TRBV29-1 and TRBJ2-2; TRBD1 aligns across 8 bases. Trimming at V came to 8 bases and at J to 4 bases, leaving 6 bases not matched to a gene. Per germline, CDR1 SQVTM and CDR2 ANQGSEA. This CDR3 has 13 residues.

For this clone: Other nucleotide sequences in the sample specify the same CDR3. The chain couples TRBV5-4 to TRBJ1-3, with D unresolved. The CDR3 spans 13 residues. Trimming took 5 bases from V and 1 from J, leaving 7 bases between them. Germline V gene lookup returns CDR1 SGHNT and CDR2 YYREEE (reference sequence). CDR3 coding DNA: TGTGCCAGCAGTGTTGGGTCTGGAAACACCATATATTTT. Amino acid sequence: CASSVGSGNTIYF.

Comment on this clone: One end of the junction varies from germline; a read error may be responsible. This rearrangement joins TRBV5-1 to TRBJ2-1; D unresolved. CDR3 length: 14 residues. Germline V CDR1 and CDR2: SGHRS, YFSETQ. CDR3 DNA sequence: TGCGCCAGCAGCTTTAGGTCCTCCTACAATGAGCTGTTCTTC. Protein product: CASSFRSSYNELFF.

This sequence joins TRBV7-9 and TRBJ2-7, with a tentative D call TRBD1 (7 bases). The CDR3 loop spans 17 amino acids. Between the trimmed V and J ends, which lost 5 bases and 2 bases, there was a span of 22 bases. Per germline, CDR1 SEHNR and CDR2 FQNEAQ (reference sequence). The CDR3 spells CASSPWRGTADPYEQYF. For the CDR3, the DNA is TGTGCCAGCAGCCCGTGGAGGGGGACAGCCGACCCCTACGAGCAGTACTTC. Full variable domain (missing parts from reference TRBV7-9 and TRBJ2-7): DTGVSQNPRHKITKRGQNVTFRCDPISEHNRLYWYRQTLGQGPEFLTYFQNEAQLEKSRLLSDRFSAERPKGSFSTLEIQRTEQGDSAMYLCASSPWRGTADPYEQYFGPGTRLTVT.

V gene TRBV19 combines with J gene TRBJ2-2; 12 bases map to TRBD2. This CDR3 has 18 residues. Looked up from germline, CDR1 is LNHDA and CDR2 is SQIVND (reference sequence). Trimming at V came to 3 bases and at J to 6 bases, leaving 11 bases not matched to a gene. CDR3 sequence reads: CASSIQALAGGLPGELFF. DNA for the CDR3: TGTGCCAGTAGTATTCAGGCTCTAGCGGGAGGGCTCCCCGGGGAGCTGTTTTTT.

In the case of this clone: Other DNA variants within this sample encode the same CDR3. The J gene is TRBJ1-1, the V gene TRBV5-1, with 8 bases fitting TRBD1. The V segment lost 4 bases and the J segment 1 base; nucleotides outside the gene matches: 3. CDR3 length equals 14 residues. Germline CDR1 reads SGHRS; CDR2 reads YFSETQ. The CDR3 DNA sequence: TGCGCCAGCAGCCAAGGGACAGGGAACACTGAAGCTTTCTTT. Amino acids: CASSQGTGNTEAFF.

The chain has TRBV6-1 and TRBJ1-4; 10 bases match TRBD1. The CDR3 contains 15 residues. V trimming: 2 bases; J trimming: 6 bases; junction bases outside the gene matches: 3. Germline assignment: CDR1 MNHNS and CDR2 SASEGT. The CDR3 DNA reads TGTGCCAGCAGTGAATATGGGACAGGGGATGAAAAACTGTTTTTT. Translation: CASSEYGTGDEKLFF.

This clone was seen just once. The chain employs TRBV11-2 and TRBJ2-2, with D possibly TRBD2 on 6 matching bases. This CDR3 is built from 19 residues. Trimming left V 0 bases short and J 2 bases short, with 19 bases between. The germline gives CDR1 SGHAT, CDR2 FQNNGV. In DNA, the CDR3 is TGTGCCAGCAGCTTAGATCCCGCTTTTGGAGGGCAAAACACCGGGGAGCTGTTTTTT. Its protein product is CASSLDPAFGGQNTGELFF.